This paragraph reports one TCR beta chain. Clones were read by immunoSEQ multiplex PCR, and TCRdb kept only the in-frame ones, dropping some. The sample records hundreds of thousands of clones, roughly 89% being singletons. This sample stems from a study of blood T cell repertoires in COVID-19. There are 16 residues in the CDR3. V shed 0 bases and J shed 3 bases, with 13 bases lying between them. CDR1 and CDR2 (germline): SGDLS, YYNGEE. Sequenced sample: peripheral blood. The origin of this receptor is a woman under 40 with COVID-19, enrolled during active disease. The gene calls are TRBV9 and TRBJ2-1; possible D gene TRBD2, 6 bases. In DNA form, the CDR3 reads TGTGCCAGCAGCGTAGGTCTTAGCGGAAGCTACAATGAGCAGTTCTTC. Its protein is CASSVGLSGSYNEQFF.